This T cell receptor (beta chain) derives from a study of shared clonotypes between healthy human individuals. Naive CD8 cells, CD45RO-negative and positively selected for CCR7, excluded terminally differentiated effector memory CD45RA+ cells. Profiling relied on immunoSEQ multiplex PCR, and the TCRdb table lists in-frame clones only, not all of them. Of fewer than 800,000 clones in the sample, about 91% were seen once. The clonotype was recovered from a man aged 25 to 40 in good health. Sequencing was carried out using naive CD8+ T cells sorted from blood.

The CDR3 region has the DNA TGTGCCAGCAGACAGGGGGCACAGCCCCAGCATTTT. Translation gives CASRQGAQPQHF. This chain links TRBV7-9 with TRBJ1-5; 9 nucleotides line up with TRBD1. Germline V gene sequence: CDR1 SEHNR, CDR2 FQNEAQ (reference sequence). The CDR3 spans 12 residues. Unmatched junction bases numbered 1, after V lost 6 bases and J lost 7 bases.